This T cell receptor beta chain is from a study of shared clonotypes between healthy human individuals (TCRdb year 2020). In terms of the full investigation: The cohort included a few men and a couple of women between 18 and 49 years of age. For each donor, CD4 naive and CD4 memory were each run on three plates, CD8 naive on two plates, and CD8 memory on one plate. To estimate repertoire size and how much clonotypes are shared between individuals, the study performed deep sequencing of blood TCR repertoires from a handful of healthy adults. To increase sequencing depth and limit assay-specific biases, TCR repertoire library preparation and sequencing were carried out by different laboratories using diverse techniques. Per donor, leukapheresis produced somewhere between about 0.9 and 10 billion PBMCs.

On the study overall, not on this receptor specifically: The genetic and exposure-history diversity represented was limited by the small number of donors. Sampling was restricted to blood, and TCR repertoires in tissue are likely to differ from TCR repertoires in blood. Sharing across four donors was observed for about 4.8% of naive CD4, 3% to 4% of naive CD8, 2.3% of memory CD4, and around 0.4% of memory CD8 clonotypes. Even with the large sequencing depth, rarefaction of the sorted-subset datasets indicated that sequencing was incomplete. Pairwise subsampling led to the expectation that sequencing depth would affect the degree of clonotype sharing among donors. Estimated clonotype richness was generally larger for naive than for memory subsets. Compared with non-shared clonotypes, the clonotypes found in all four sorted-subset donors had higher generation probabilities.

At the junction V is shortened by 0 bases and J by 4 bases, with 10 bases in between. The germline V gene sets CDR1 to ENHRY and CDR2 to SYGVKD. From the cysteine through the phenylalanine, the CDR3 covers 15 amino acids. CDR3 DNA only is kept here, 45 bases in frame from base 1. The donors were healthy, HIV-negative adults with no recently reported acute infections or vaccinations. Every donor was a Caucasian adult living in Nashville, Tennessee, USA. CD4+ T cells were enriched by magnetic negative selection; naive cells were then positively selected on CD45RA, and the negative fraction formed the memory subset. Blood was collected by leukapheresis, and PBMCs were isolated by Ficoll-Histopaque density gradient centrifugation and then cryopreserved in liquid nitrogen vapor phase. Analytical flow cytometry was used to check the purity and quantity of every magnetically sorted T cell population. Genomic DNA was isolated from every sorted fraction and measured by UV absorbance on a Nanodrop 2000c.

Worth noting for this clone: Which antigen it targets is not known. Per-base quality was not reported, and no clone a single base away is much larger than it.

Using the deep immunoSEQ assay, multiplex PCR amplified TCR CDR3 regions from genomic DNA. Genomic DNA extracted from each cell subset was distributed evenly over all wells of several immunoSEQ 96-well plates, and each plate served as one replicate. Each replicate PCR for sorted subsets received 150 to 250 ng genomic DNA, equal to 28,000 or so T cell genomes. Purified libraries were measured with a Qubit 3.0 fluorometer, size-checked on a Bioanalyzer 2100, and measured again with the KAPA Library Quantification kit. Every immunoSEQ 96-well plate was sequenced on a separate single-read 150-cycle Illumina NextSeq 550 flow cell. In the source study's methods: The immunoSEQ output contained only junctional sequences without quality scores, so filtering could not match that applied to full-length reads. To assign V/J genes and CDR3, sequences were annotated using PyIR, a Python wrapper for IgBLAST v1.9, with IMGT germline references. Reads were filtered out if the reads had weak V/J assignments (E-value above 1e-6), no CDR3, stop codons, out-of-frame junctions, or ambiguous translated residues. A V3J clonotype was defined by an identical inferred V gene, J gene, and CDR3 amino acid sequence. Percentage overlap between repertoires was calculated by dividing the number of shared unique clonotypes by the size of the smaller repertoire. Three approaches were used to assess repertoire richness: RTK rarefaction, the Chao1 estimator, and Recon v2.1 estimates of unobserved clonotypes. For all TCRbeta clonotypes obtained by the gDNA method from several donors, generation probabilities were computed with OLGA. The table comes from immuneACCESS by way of TCRdb, which keeps in-frame sequences with V and J called. Part of the clones is missing from these tables; in studies checked, under half for an unresolved V gene and the rest for unknown reasons. The V and J calls and clone size were taken over from that table, and D and trimming were inferred from the DNA. This sample is represented by around 2,000,000 clones; 85% to 95% of them were singletons. 0.13% of the sample rests with the top ten.

The receptor was derived from a man aged 18 to 35 in good health. The sequencing sample was made of naive CD4+ T cells sorted from blood. The sample's cell subset or site, from its label and the paper: CD45RA+ positively selected. The sequence links TRBV10-3 to TRBJ1-5; a weak D assignment points to TRBD1 (6 bases agree). The CDR3 here reads CAISESSTGNQPQHF. The DNA sequence is TGTGCCATCAGTGAGTCATCTACAGGGAATCAGCCCCAGCATTTT.